This T cell receptor (beta chain) was sequenced for a study of blood T cells in healthy people across ages. For the study at large: When template switching was applied, about one barcoded beta molecule was captured per two T cells.

This clonotype turned up a few times. Germline CDR1 MDHEN, CDR2 SYDVKM. Trimming removed 5 bases at V and 2 bases at J, with 16 bases between. The CDR3 extends over 16 amino acids. A sample-barcoded 5' primer and a J-beta primer mix were used in a second PCR of about 7 to 12 cycles. TCRdb redid the calling of the 5' RACE reads with MiXCR, one entry per CDR3 protein. The data contain approximately 940,000 distinct CDR3 sequences, approximately 49% of them seen just once; the ten biggest clones take up 13%. Donors each provided 9.5 to 10 milliliters of peripheral blood. Material for sequencing was blood. The sequence was obtained from a man aged 25-40 years in good health. V usage is TRBV28 and J usage is TRBJ2-1, with D uncertain. The CDR3 nucleotides read TGTGCCAGCAGTCTCCGGGTCTTGCCCACCTACAATGAGCAGTTCTTC. Its translation is CASSLRVLPTYNEQFF.